This T cell receptor (beta chain) comes out of a study of blood T cell repertoires in COVID-19. The assay was immunoSEQ multiplex PCR, and TCRdb's table has in-frame clones only and misses some. The data hold 95,000 to 150,000 clones, with 80% to 90% observed a single time. Germline V lookup: CDR1 MNHEY, CDR2 SVGAGI. The CDR3 length is 16 residues. The junction had 4 bases not matched to a gene; V was cut back by 0 bases and J by 2 bases. The chain is built from TRBV6-5 and TRBJ2-7; 10 nucleotides agree with TRBD1. The sample consisted of peripheral blood. The clonotype was recovered from a man between 65 and 79 years old with active or convalescent COVID-19. The CDR3 DNA follows: TGTGCCAGCAGTTACTCCGCCGGGACAGGGGCCTACGAGCAGTACTTC. It specifies CASSYSAGTGAYEQYF.